This TCR beta chain emerged from a study of PD-1 blockade in classical Hodgkin lymphoma (dated by TCRdb to 2020 to 2021). With respect to the entire study: Nivolumab dosing was 3 mg/kg intravenously every 2 weeks, continuing until either disease progression or unacceptable toxicity. To define a peripheral blood immune signature of response to PD-1 blockade in classical Hodgkin lymphoma, the study combined TCR beta sequencing with CyTOF.

Genomic DNA was isolated using the Qiagen DNeasy kit from unsorted PBMCs as well as from negatively selected CD4+ and CD8+ fractions. Using primers that anneal to V and J segments, immunoSEQ multiplex PCR amplified the TCR beta CDR3 regions. A synthetic immune receptor repertoire was used to minimize amplification bias, and any remaining bias was removed computationally after sequencing. The source study handled its data this way. Repertoire diversity was quantified as the Shannon entropy index using custom Python scripts. Unsorted, CD4+ and CD8+ repertoires were analyzed separately, except in combined analyses where CD4+ and CD8+ sequences were merged in silico. A clone was considered expanded if an increase in frequency of at least 2-fold after treatment relative to C1D1 was found, and a pseudocount of 0.5 was applied to clones undetected at baseline. Singleton clones were defined as clones with 0 or 1 copy at C1D1, and non-singleton clones were defined as clones with 2 or more copies. By matching protein sequences in sorted samples from the same patient, clones expanded in unsorted samples were annotated as CD4+, CD8+ or unknown. Wilcoxon tests on paired samples were used to test changes in diversity from C1D1 to C4D1. TCRdb retrieved this table from immuneACCESS and kept in-frame rearrangements only. Not all clones are present; in checked studies, unresolved V genes account for under half, and no reason is known for the remainder. The DNA gave D and trimming, while V, J and clone size come from that table. Across this sample there are fewer than 95,000 clones, with more than 80% seen only once. The ten largest clonotypes hold over 15% of the sample.

The time point label, as the study defines it: cycle 4 day 1 (C4D1), after six to seven weeks of nivolumab. Every trial patient had relapsed after autologous stem cell transplantation, and cohorts A, B and C differed in prior brentuximab vedotin exposure. The trial cohort comprised 56 patients with relapsed/refractory classical Hodgkin lymphoma whose best overall responses were complete response, partial response or progressive disease. Single-agent nivolumab was administered to trial patients in the multi-cohort phase II CheckMate 205 trial. An independent review committee assessed best overall response by applying the 2007 International Working Group response criteria. Trial PBMCs were collected immediately before nivolumab initiation (C1D1) and during therapy at cycle 2 day 1 and cycle 4 day 1. Peripheral blood was collected in 8 mL Vacutainer Cell Preparation Tubes, from which PBMCs were isolated by centrifugation and then cryopreserved.

Regarding this clone: No cognate antigen has been identified for it. No base quality information exists; no much larger clone differs at one position.

The CDR3 sequence holds 16 residues, the cysteine and phenylalanine included. Of all the DNA, just the CDR3 is kept, 48 bases in frame from base 1. Based on the germline V gene, the CDR1 and CDR2 sequences are SGDLS and YYNGEE. Trimming at the junction amounts to 0 bases on V and 1 base on J, and the germline ends lie 13 bases apart. Findings and caveats that apply to the study as a whole: Newly diagnosed patients were reported to have lower baseline TCR diversity than healthy donors, and relapsed/refractory patients were reported to have lower baseline TCR diversity still. Trial patients achieving complete response had baseline diversity similar to newly diagnosed patients, whereas partial responders and progressors had significantly lower diversity. CD4+ but not CD8+ TCR diversity rose significantly by C4D1 (p=0.0027 vs p=0.16), most apparent in complete responders (p=0.02). Lower diversity was seen in patients whose nivolumab began less than 1 year after ASCT, and these patients were left out of later analyses so that immune reconstitution would not confound the results. The study was limited to a single clinical trial cohort, and causes of repertoire differences, possibly disease activity or prior therapy, remained undefined.

This TCR was recovered from a human donor with classical Hodgkin lymphoma. The sequenced sample was peripheral blood mononuclear cells (PBMCs), obtained before the fourth cycle of nivolumab. This chain is built from TRBV9 and TRBJ1-1; TRBD1 could be the D gene, as 6 bases match. The CDR3 in this case is CASSVVARGGNTEAFF. The nucleotides are TGTGCCAGCAGCGTAGTAGCCAGGGGCGGGAACACTGAAGCTTTCTTT. Beyond the CDR3, the reference TRBV9 and TRBJ1-1 genes provide the residues; the full variable domain reads: DSGVTQTPKHLITATGQRVTLRCSPRSGDLSVYWYQQSLDQGLQFLIQYYNGEERAKGNILERFSAQQFPDLHSELNLSSLELGDSALYFCASSVVARGGNTEAFFGQGTRLTVV.